This TCR beta chain emerged from a study of liver allograft versus peripheral blood T cells. Study at large: Liver transplant recipients had T cell receptor repertoires compared between transplanted liver and peripheral blood.

As to this clonotype: The antigen remains unidentified. This may arise from a read error, as a much more abundant clone is one base away.

Using its own MiXCR run on the reads, TCRdb lists one record per CDR3 protein. Here the sample spans 9,500 to 13,000 distinct CDR3 sequences, about a fifth being singletons. Study-wide findings and caveats: Inside liver allografts, T cell receptor repertoires reportedly diverged from the repertoires found in peripheral blood.

The CDR3 sequence is 14 residues long. Germline CDR1 LNHDA, CDR2 SQIVND (reference sequence). The rearrangement uses TRBV19 and TRBJ2-4; no clear D. This receptor was obtained from a human patient who had a liver transplant. The graft donor may account for some of the T cells. The CDR3 region is CASSRSFGKNMQYF. CDR3 coding DNA: TGTGCCAGTAGTCGGTCTTTCGGCAAAAACATGCAGTACTTC.